The rows below give T cell receptor beta chains drawn from one sample of a study of PD-L1 blockade in urothelial cancer. Method: immunoSEQ multiplex PCR; TCRdb's copy keeps in-frame clones and lacks some. The sample includes 95,000 to 150,000 clones, approximately 85% seen only once; the top ten take 2.4%. The sample was PBMCs, taken around atezolizumab (anti-PD-L1) treatment. Source of these receptors: a man aged 45-65 years with urothelial cancer. CDR3s include the opening cysteine and the closing phenylalanine or tryptophan. A D gene is named only where the DNA matches it firmly. Part of the rows lack a size; the others show once, few, many or a class for expanded clones.

d_call: -; v_call: TRBV7-2; clone_size: -; cdr3_length: 13; j_call: TRBJ1-2; cdr3_aa: CASSLVRLLGYTF; cdr3_nt: TGTGCCAGCAGCTTAGTTCGACTGTTGGGCTACACCTTC
d_call: TRBD1; v_call: TRBV7-2; clone_size: -; cdr3_length: 14; j_call: TRBJ1-1; cdr3_aa: CASSYGQGWTEAFF; cdr3_nt: TGTGCCAGCAGCTACGGACAGGGGTGGACTGAAGCTTTCTTT
d_call: -; v_call: TRBV5-1; clone_size: -; cdr3_length: 14; j_call: TRBJ2-7; cdr3_aa: CASSLSGQSYEQYF; cdr3_nt: TGCGCCAGCAGCTTAAGCGGGCAGTCCTACGAGCAGTACTTC
d_call: -; v_call: TRBV27; clone_size: -; cdr3_length: 17; j_call: TRBJ1-1; cdr3_aa: CASSLFGPSGKNTEAFF; cdr3_nt: TGTGCCAGCAGTTTATTCGGCCCGAGCGGAAAGAACACTGAAGCTTTCTTT
d_call: TRBD1; v_call: TRBV27; clone_size: -; cdr3_length: 14; j_call: TRBJ2-7; cdr3_aa: CASSWDSSSYEQYF; cdr3_nt: TGTGCCAGCAGTTGGGACAGTAGCTCCTACGAGCAGTACTTC
d_call: TRBD2; v_call: TRBV6-6; clone_size: -; cdr3_length: 14; j_call: TRBJ2-1; cdr3_aa: CASSFGTSLNEQFF; cdr3_nt: TGTGCCAGCAGTTTCGGGACTAGCCTGAATGAGCAGTTCTTC
d_call: -; v_call: TRBV27; clone_size: -; cdr3_length: 15; j_call: TRBJ1-2; cdr3_aa: CASSPGNRATYGYTF; cdr3_nt: TGTGCCAGCAGTCCCGGGAATCGGGCCACCTATGGCTACACCTTC
d_call: -; v_call: TRBV18; clone_size: -; cdr3_length: 13; j_call: TRBJ2-7; cdr3_aa: CASSAGDTYEQYF; cdr3_nt: TGTGCCAGCTCGGCCGGGGATACCTACGAGCAGTACTTC
d_call: TRBD1; v_call: TRBV15; clone_size: -; cdr3_length: 14; j_call: TRBJ2-1; cdr3_aa: CATSRTPDREEQFF; cdr3_nt: TGTGCCACCAGCAGAACCCCGGACAGGGAGGAGCAGTTCTTC
d_call: TRBD2; v_call: TRBV27; clone_size: -; cdr3_length: 14; j_call: TRBJ2-3; cdr3_aa: CASSLKAGVDTQYF; cdr3_nt: TGTGCCAGCAGTTTAAAGGCGGGAGTGGATACGCAGTATTTT
d_call: TRBD2; v_call: TRBV27; clone_size: once; cdr3_length: 15; j_call: TRBJ2-1; cdr3_aa: CASTRRESPYNEQFF; cdr3_nt: TGTGCCAGCACCCGGCGGGAGAGCCCTTACAATGAGCAGTTCTTC